This T cell receptor (beta chain) was captured in a study of CD8+CD57+ T cells in acquired aplastic anemia. Genomic DNA, serving as template, underwent TCR beta VDJ and CDR3 profiling. TCRdb re-analysed the reads in MiXCR, keeping a single row per CDR3 protein. The data contain more than 250,000 distinct CDR3 sequences, roughly half of them singletons. V lost 5 bases to trimming and J lost 0 bases; unmatched junction nucleotides: 8. From germline, CDR1 is SNHLY and CDR2 FYNNEI. The CDR3 runs 16 residues. The chain combines TRBV2 with TRBJ1-1, with 8 positions matching TRBD1. The specimen was sorted CD4+, CD8+, or CD8+CD57+ T cells (not recorded which) from PBMCs. The source is a human donor with severe aplastic anemia or a healthy control (not recorded which). The CDR3 reads CASSYSRDRLNTEAFF. Written as DNA, the CDR3 is TGTGCCAGCAGTTACTCTAGGGACAGGCTGAACACTGAAGCTTTCTTT.